What follows are 22 T cell receptor beta chains derived from one specimen sequenced in a study of shared clonotypes between healthy human individuals. The method was immunoSEQ multiplex PCR; TCRdb's version includes in-frame clones alone and lacks a portion of them. The table includes about 1 million clones, around 74% detected once. Sample: memory CD4+ T cells sorted from blood. The sample's subset: CD45RA-negative fraction. Receptor source: a man aged 18 to 29 in good health.

This clone was counted only a few times. The chain combines TRBV6-6 with TRBJ2-7, with D unclear. V shed 2 bases and J shed 3 bases, with 8 bases lying between them. Germline V gene sequence: CDR1 MNHNY, CDR2 SVGAGI (reference sequence). CDR3 size: 13 residues. This chain's CDR3 is CASSYRWSYEQYF. The CDR3 DNA is TGTGCCAGCAGTTACAGGTGGAGCTACGAGCAGTACTTC.

In this sample, this clone turned up a few times. J is TRBJ1-5 and V is TRBV4-1, with D possibly matching TRBD1 (6 bases). The V end lost 2 bases, the J end lost 7 bases, and 9 bases lay between the germline ends. The length of the CDR3 is 13 residues. Germline lookup yields CDR1 MGHRA and CDR2 YSYEKL. In nucleotides, the CDR3 is TGCGCCAGCAGCCAACAGGGGTTCCAGCCCCAGCATTTT. The encoded protein is CASSQQGFQPQHF.

This chain connects TRBV2 to TRBJ2-3; TRBD2 matches at 7 bases. V shed 11 bases, J shed 7 bases, and the junction held 15 bases outside the gene matches. Germline V gives CDR1 SNHLY, CDR2 FYNNEI. The CDR3 runs to 14 residues. The CDR3 loop reads CASTPGRVGNTQYF. The CDR3 coding sequence is TGTGCCTCCACTCCGGGGAGGGTTGGAAATACGCAGTATTTT.

Note on this clone: The same CDR3 is also encoded by other DNA sequences in this sample. This chain links TRBV6-5 with TRBJ1-2; perhaps TRBD1 as D (5 bases). V was clipped by 0 bases and J by 4 bases, with 9 bases between them. CDR3 length: 14 residues. The germline V gene has CDR1 MNHEY and CDR2 SVGAGI. CDR3 loop: CASSYSRGVYGYTF. The DNA of the CDR3 is TGTGCCAGCAGTTACTCGAGGGGAGTCTATGGCTACACCTTC.

The chain employs TRBV5-6 and TRBJ2-7, with TRBD1 matching over 7 bases. CDR3 length: 13 residues. Germline lookup yields CDR1 SGHDT and CDR2 YYEEEE. J lost 7 bases, V lost 1 base, and 5 bases had no gene match. CDR3 loop: CASSLPTGNEQYF. CDR3 in DNA: TGTGCCAGCAGCTTGCCGACAGGGAATGAGCAGTACTTC.

The chain employs TRBV18 and TRBJ1-6; no reliable D call. Trimming pared 7 bases from V and 4 bases from J, leaving 8 bases between. Germline lookup yields CDR1 KGHSH and CDR2 LQKENI. The CDR3 is 13 amino acids. CDR3 nucleotide sequence: TGTGCCAGCTTCCAAGGGTATAATTCACCCCTCCACTTT. The encoded protein is CASFQGYNSPLHF.

CDR3 residues: CAIRKQGDGQPQHF. CDR3 coding DNA: TGTGCCATCAGGAAACAGGGGGACGGTCAGCCCCAGCATTTT. The chain couples TRBV10-3 to TRBJ1-5; 8 nucleotides agree with TRBD1. CDR1 is ENHRY, CDR2 SYGVKD, per germline. Trimming at V came to 6 bases and at J to 6 bases, leaving 7 bases not matched to a gene. The CDR3 runs 14 residues.

The J gene is TRBJ1-5, the V gene TRBV2; possible D gene TRBD1, 5 bases. V lost 6 bases and J 7 bases, leaving 10 bases between the germline ends. The CDR3 runs 12 residues. CDR1 SNHLY and CDR2 FYNNEI come from the germline V gene. The CDR3: CASRRGGQPQHF. The DNA for the CDR3 is TGTGCCAGCAGGAGGGGAGGGCAGCCCCAGCATTTT. Variable domain in full (rest from reference TRBV2 and TRBJ1-5): EPEVTQTPSHQVTQMGQEVILRCVPISNHLYFYWYRQILGQKVEFLVSFYNNEISEKSEIFDDQFSVERPDGSNFTLKIRSTKLEDSAMYFCASRRGGQPQHFGDGTRLSIL.

The chain has TRBV6-5 and TRBJ1-5, with 9 bases fitting TRBD1. V gave up 7 bases and J gave up 2 bases; unmatched junction bases: 6. The germline V gene has CDR1 MNHEY and CDR2 SVGAGI. The CDR3 is 15 residues long. The CDR3 DNA follows: TGTGCCAGCACACCGGGGGACAGGGGCAATCAGCCCCAGCATTTT. Translating gives CASTPGDRGNQPQHF.

The chain combines TRBV9 with TRBJ2-7; no clear D gene. V lost 3 bases and J lost 0, with 4 bases in between. This CDR3 spans 12 amino acids. Germline-derived CDR1 and CDR2 are SGDLS and YYNGEE. The CDR3 coding sequence is TGTGCCAGCAGCGCAAGCTCCTACGAGCAGTACTTC. It translates to CASSASSYEQYF.

Comments on this clone: The same CDR3 is also encoded by other DNA sequences in this sample. This sequence joins TRBV9 and TRBJ1-4; possible D gene TRBD1, 5 bases. V was pared by 3 bases and J by 3 bases, with 9 bases between. Germline V CDR1 and CDR2: SGDLS, YYNGEE. The CDR3 covers 14 residues. The DNA of the CDR3 is TGTGCCAGCAGCGCAGGGACCGCTAATGAAAAACTGTTTTTT. Translating it yields CASSAGTANEKLFF. Complete variable domain (other parts from reference TRBV9 and TRBJ1-4): DSGVTQTPKHLITATGQRVTLRCSPRSGDLSVYWYQQSLDQGLQFLIQYYNGEERAKGNILERFSAQQFPDLHSELNLSSLELGDSALYFCASSAGTANEKLFFGSGTQLSVL.

Details on this clone: Other DNA variants within this sample encode the same CDR3. V is TRBV5-1 and J is TRBJ2-7, with 14 bases matching TRBD2. The CDR3 spans 16 residues. Trimming at V came to 3 bases and at J to 0 bases, leaving 2 bases not matched to a gene. CDR1 is SGHRS, CDR2 YFSETQ, per germline. The CDR3 DNA sequence: TGCGCCAGCAGCTCGGGGACTAGCGGGAGCTCCTACGAGCAGTACTTC. Its protein is CASSSGTSGSSYEQYF.

With regard to this clone: Its ends do not fully match the called genes, so a read error is possible. Other DNA sequences in this specimen translate into the identical CDR3. The genes are TRBV29-1 and TRBJ2-2, with a tentative D call TRBD2 (5 bases). In germline, CDR1 is SQVTM, CDR2 ANQGSEA. CDR3 size: 12 residues. The CDR3 here is CSVEGPTGELFF. Written as DNA, the CDR3 is TGTAGCGTTGAAGGTCCTACCGGGGAGCTGTTTTTT.

This chain joins TRBV19 and TRBJ2-2, with D unresolved. V lost 4 bases and J 0 bases, leaving 6 bases between the germline ends. In germline, CDR1 is LNHDA, CDR2 SQIVND (reference sequence). The CDR3 length is 14 residues. DNA of the CDR3: TGTGCCAGTAGTACGATTCCGAACACCGGGGAGCTGTTTTTT. As protein: CASSTIPNTGELFF.

The CDR3 nucleotides are TGTGCCAGCAGTATGACAGGGGGCTCTGGAAACACCATATATTTT. The encoded protein is CASSMTGGSGNTIYF. The chain couples TRBV28 to TRBJ1-3; 9 bases are shared with TRBD1. The CDR3 has 15 residues. The J segment lost 0 bases and the V segment lost 5 bases, leaving 2 bases of the junction unmatched. CDR1 is MDHEN and CDR2 is SYDVKM in the germline V gene. Supplemented by reference TRBV28 and TRBJ1-3, the full variable domain reads DVKVTQSSRYLVKRTGEKVFLECVQDMDHENMFWYRQDPGLGLRLIYFSYDVKMKEKGDIPEGYSVSREKKERFSLILESASTNQTSMYLCASSMTGGSGNTIYFGEGSWLTVV.

This chain joins TRBV4-1 and TRBJ2-7; 9 positions agree with TRBD1. This CDR3 is built from 16 residues. V was clipped by 4 bases and J by 3 bases; unmatched bases: 10. CDR1 and CDR2 (germline): MGHRA, YSYEKL. CDR3 sequence: CASSPTWGQGLYEQYF. CDR3 coding DNA: TGCGCCAGCAGCCCGACGTGGGGACAGGGCCTCTACGAGCAGTACTTC.

This clone is a singleton in its sample. The chain carries TRBV25-1 and TRBJ2-3; TRBD1 is a possible D gene (8 bases). The V end was cut by 7 bases, the J end by 0 bases, with 17 bases between. The CDR3 is 16 amino acids. Germline V gene sequence: CDR1 MGHDK, CDR2 SYGVNS. CDR3 DNA sequence: TGTGCCAGCACCAAGCGGGACAGGTCTAGCACAGATACGCAGTATTTT. It encodes CASTKRDRSSTDTQYF. Complete variable domain (other parts from reference TRBV25-1 and TRBJ2-3): EADIYQTPRYLVIGTGKKITLECSQTMGHDKMYWYQQDPGMELHLIHYSYGVNSTEKGDLSSESTVSRIRTEHFPLTLESARPSHTSQYLCASTKRDRSSTDTQYFGPGTRLTVL.

To note about this clone: A far larger clone is only one base removed, so a read error is likely. At the DNA level, this CDR3 is encoded by other sequences in the same sample as well. The chain employs TRBV5-6 and TRBJ1-3; unclear D gene. The CDR3 contains 14 residues. Deletions cut 1 base from V and 4 bases from J, with 9 bases between. Per germline, CDR1 SGHDT and CDR2 YYEEEE. CDR3 loop: CASSLRGGGNTIYF. DNA for the CDR3: TGTGCCAGCAGCTTGCGGGGAGGAGGAAACACCATATATTTT.

About this clone: The same CDR3 arises from other DNA sequences in this sample as well. The chain has TRBV5-4 and TRBJ2-3; D remains ambiguous. Germline CDR1 is SGHNT and CDR2 is YYREEE (reference sequence). The ends were cut back, 0 bases at V and 4 bases at J, with 6 bases in the middle. CDR3 length: 13 amino acids. The CDR3 DNA sequence: TGTGCCAGCAGCTTGGCCGGTCCAGATACGCAGTATTTT. This sequence encodes CASSLAGPDTQYF.

J is TRBJ2-5 and V is TRBV7-2; 11 bases align to TRBD1. V gave up 4 bases and J gave up 2 bases; unmatched junction bases: 6. Germline V gene sequence: CDR1 SGHTA, CDR2 FQGNSA. The CDR3 contains 16 residues. The CDR3 sequence: CASSSGQGARQETQYF. The CDR3 DNA follows: TGTGCCAGCAGCTCAGGACAGGGGGCCAGGCAAGAGACCCAGTACTTC.

The CDR3 reads CASSDPGGGTEAFF. DNA of the CDR3: TGCGCCAGCAGCGACCCCGGGGGGGGCACTGAAGCTTTCTTT. The rearrangement links TRBV5-1 to TRBJ1-1, with D possibly matching TRBD1 (5 bases). The germline gives CDR1 SGHRS, CDR2 YFSETQ. Deletions cut 4 bases from V and 4 bases from J, with 14 bases between. There are 14 residues in the CDR3.

On this clone itself: Different DNA sequences within this sample yield the same CDR3. This rearrangement joins TRBV7-2 to TRBJ2-5, with D perhaps TRBD1 or TRBD2 (5 bases each). Per the germline V gene, CDR1 is SGHTA and CDR2 is FQGNSA. Trimming stripped 3 bases from V and 3 bases from J, with 8 bases between. CDR3 size: 13 residues. The CDR3 reads CASSFGGKETQYF. CDR3 sequence (DNA): TGTGCCAGCAGCTTTGGGGGAAAAGAGACCCAGTACTTC.